This T cell receptor beta chain was obtained from a study of T cells in Graves' hyperthyroidism and ophthalmopathy. Study outcomes and limitations: A 13 V-J signature model discriminated ophthalmopathy versus stable hyperthyroidism.

This CDR3 spans 16 amino acids. Germline lookup yields CDR1 PRHDT and CDR2 FYEKMQ (reference sequence). V was pared by 2 bases and J by 4 bases, with 8 bases of the junction left unmatched. This clonotype was seen ten or more times. Its target is unknown. Regions amplified from RNA transcripts were the TCR beta CDR3 regions. In the first-round RT-PCR of the TCR CDR3, the HTBI primer set was used. MiXCR was run by TCRdb on the multiplex PCR reads, yielding one entry per CDR3 protein. The repertoire holds more than 350,000 distinct CDR3 sequences, with approximately 15% as singletons. The sequencing sample was made of blood. This TCR was sampled from a woman in her twenties or thirties with Graves' hyperthyroidism. V gene TRBV13 combines with J gene TRBJ2-3, with 8 bases identical to TRBD2. As DNA, the CDR3 is TGTGCCAGCAGCTTAATTCTTAGCGGGATAGCAGATACGCAGTATTTT. Amino acids: CASSLILSGIADTQYF.